The clone carrying this T cell receptor beta chain came up a few times. TCRdb called the RACE reads again in MiXCR, with one record for every CDR3 protein. The table records about 50,000 distinct CDR3 sequences, 9.5% to 10% of them present only once. The data originate from a study of human T cells and chemical hapten exposure. V dropped 10 bases and J dropped 5; count of bases not matched to a gene: 8. Per the germline V gene, CDR1 is ENHRY and CDR2 is SYGVKD. The CDR3 covers 13 residues. Time point of the sample: patch test 2, 6 weeks after DPC sensitization. This sample's treatment: therapeutic diphenylcyclopropenone sensitization with weekly scalp DPC. Ahead of applying each patch test, blood was sampled.

This TCR was sampled from a woman aged 45-59 years with alopecia areata. Some clones in this sample may be carry-over from other donors' samples. This chain joins TRBV10-3 and TRBJ2-3; 8 bases are a match to TRBD1. Sequenced here: whole blood, sampled in connection with sensitization to the hapten diphenylcyclopropenone (DPC). CDR3: CASADRAGDTQYF. CDR3 in DNA: TGTGCCAGCGCGGACAGGGCAGGAGATACGCAGTATTTT.